Listed below are T cell receptor beta chains from one sample, sequenced in a study of cytomegalovirus exposure and HLA in healthy donors. The data were produced by immunoSEQ multiplex PCR, yet TCRdb's version contains in-frame clones alone and is incomplete. The data contain fewer than 150,000 clones, 60% to 80% of them singletons. Sequenced: PBMCs. Receptors originate from a man between 18 and 35 years old in good health and CMV-seropositive. The CDR3 runs from the conserved cysteine through the conserved F or W. Fields, in order: J gene, D gene, clone size, V gene, CDR3 DNA, CDR3 protein. A D gene is named only where the DNA matches it firmly. Some rows mark clone size as missing; the rest say once, few, many or name a class of expanded clone.

TRBJ1-5 | . | few | TRBV6-1 | TGTGCCAGCAGTGATAGTCCCAGCAATCAGCCCCAGCATTTT | CASSDSPSNQPQHF
TRBJ2-5 | TRBD1 | . | TRBV6-1 | TGTGCCACCCACCCCAGGACAGGGGGAACAGAGACCCAGTACTTC | CATHPRTGGTETQYF
TRBJ1-2 | TRBD1 | . | TRBV11-2 | TGTGCCAGCAGCTTGACCGGGACAGGGAGGATCTATGGCTACACCTTC | CASSLTGTGRIYGYTF
TRBJ2-1 | TRBD1 | . | TRBV13 | TGTGCCAGCAGCCTGGGACAGACAGGGAATGAGCAGTTCTTC | CASSLGQTGNEQFF
TRBJ2-7 | TRBD2 | . | TRBV7-9 | TGTGCCAGCAGCCCCCCGTCTGAAGCGGGGACCTACGAGCAGTACTTC | CASSPPSEAGTYEQYF
TRBJ2-7 | . | . | TRBV14 | TGTGCCAGCAGCCAACCCAACTCTTACGAGCAGTACTTC | CASSQPNSYEQYF
TRBJ1-6 | . | . | TRBV10-1 | TGCGCCAGCAGTTCCAGGGAAGATTCACCCCTCCACTTT | CASSSREDSPLHF
TRBJ1-1 | . | . | TRBV7-9 | TGTGCCAGCATCCAATCACGCGGGGGAGGTCTTTGGGAGAACACTGAAGCTTTCTTT | CASIQSRGGGLWENTEAFF
TRBJ2-5 | TRBD2 | few | TRBV5-1 | TGCGCCAGCAGATCCCGACGGGGAGGGGAGGAGACCCAGTACTTC | CASRSRRGGEETQYF
TRBJ2-1 | . | . | TRBV7-9 | TGTGCCAGCAGCTCCCCGGGGAACAATGAGCAGTTCTTC | CASSSPGNNEQFF
TRBJ2-2 | . | . | TRBV7-6 | TGTGCCAGCAGCTTATCCCAGGGAAACACCGGGGAGCTGTTTTTT | CASSLSQGNTGELFF
TRBJ1-5 | TRBD1 | . | TRBV15 | TGTGCCACCAGCAGGATACCAAGACAGGGGAATCAGCCCCAGCATTTT | CATSRIPRQGNQPQHF
TRBJ2-7 | . | . | TRBV7-9 | TGTGCCAGCAGCGAGGACAGATCGATCGCCTACGAGCAGTACTTC | CASSEDRSIAYEQYF
TRBJ2-7 | . | . | TRBV4-2 | TGTGCCAGCAGCCAAGGACGAGGAACCTACGAGCAGTACTTC | CASSQGRGTYEQYF
TRBJ1-2 | TRBD1 | . | TRBV29-1 | TGCAGCGTAAGAGGGGGCTTTGGCTACACCTTC | CSVRGGFGYTF